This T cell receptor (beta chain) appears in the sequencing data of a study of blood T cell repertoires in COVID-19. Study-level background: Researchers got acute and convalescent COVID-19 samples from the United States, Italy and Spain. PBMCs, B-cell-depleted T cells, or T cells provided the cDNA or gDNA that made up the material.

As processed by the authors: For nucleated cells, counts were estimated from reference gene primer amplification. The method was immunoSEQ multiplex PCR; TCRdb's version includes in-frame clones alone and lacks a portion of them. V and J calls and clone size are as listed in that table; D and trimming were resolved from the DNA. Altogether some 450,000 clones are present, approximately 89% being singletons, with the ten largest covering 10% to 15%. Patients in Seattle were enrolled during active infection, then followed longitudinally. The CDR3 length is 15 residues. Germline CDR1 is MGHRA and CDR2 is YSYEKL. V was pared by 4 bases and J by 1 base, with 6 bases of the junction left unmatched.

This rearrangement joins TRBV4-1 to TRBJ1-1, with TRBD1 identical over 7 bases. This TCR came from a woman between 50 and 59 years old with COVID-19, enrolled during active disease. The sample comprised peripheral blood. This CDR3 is CASSPIQGSNTEAFF. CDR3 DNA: TGCGCCAGCAGCCCTATACAGGGGTCGAACACTGAAGCTTTCTTT.